A single sample is the source of the 29 T cell receptor beta chains below, sequenced in a study of blood T cell repertoires in COVID-19. TCRdb's table, derived via immunoSEQ multiplex PCR, lists solely in-frame clones and lacks some. Of around 81,000 clones listed, around 90% are singletons. What was sequenced was peripheral blood. The receptors come from a man in his 70s with acute or convalescent COVID-19.

The rearrangement uses TRBV3-1 (or the pseudogene TRBV3-2) and TRBJ2-7; D is undetermined. The V gene lost 3 bases and the J gene lost 3 bases, with 6 bases spanning the gap. The length of the CDR3 is 12 residues. In germline, CDR1 is LGHDT, CDR2 YNNKEL (reference sequence). DNA for the CDR3: TGTGCCAGCAGCCACGGTGGCTACGAGCAGTACTTC. It yields the protein CASSHGGYEQYF.

This chain's CDR3 is CASKPGLNTEAFF. DNA for the CDR3: TGTGCCAGTAAGCCGGGTCTGAACACTGAAGCTTTCTTT. This chain uses TRBV19 with TRBJ1-1; D not certain. The germline V gene has CDR1 LNHDA and CDR2 SQIVND (reference sequence). The CDR3 extends over 13 amino acids. The V gene lost 7 bases and the J gene lost 0 bases, with 9 bases spanning the gap.

This sequence joins TRBV11-2 and TRBJ2-4; D might be TRBD2 (6 bases). This CDR3 comprises 16 residues. Trimming stripped 3 bases from V and 4 bases from J, with 16 bases between. CDR1 is SGHAT and CDR2 is FQNNGV in the germline V gene. The CDR3: CASSLGPGREKNIQYF. CDR3 nucleotide sequence: TGTGCCAGCAGCTTGGGTCCGGGACGGGAGAAAAACATTCAGTACTTC.

This clone was observed a single time. The J gene is TRBJ1-6, the V gene TRBV11-2, with 7 positions matching TRBD1. The CDR3 length is 16 residues. Trimming cost V 4 bases and J 7 bases; bases outside gene matches: 10. Germline values: CDR1 SGHAT, CDR2 FQNNGV. The CDR3 spells CASSSNLQGRNSPLHF. CDR3 DNA sequence: TGTGCCAGCAGCTCGAACCTACAGGGGAGGAATTCACCCCTCCACTTT.

This sequence joins TRBV19 and TRBJ1-1, with a weak D call TRBD1 (5 bases). Trimming stripped 4 bases from V and 2 bases from J, with 17 bases between. Germline V lookup: CDR1 LNHDA, CDR2 SQIVND (reference sequence). The CDR3 contains 16 residues. CDR3 in amino acids: CASSSREWRTNTEAFF. DNA of the CDR3: TGTGCCAGTAGTAGCCGGGAGTGGAGGACAAACACTGAAGCTTTCTTT. Drawing the rest from reference TRBV19 and TRBJ1-1, the complete variable domain is DGGITQSPKYLFRKEGQNVTLSCEQNLNHDAMYWYRQDPGQGLRLIYYSQIVNDFQKGDIAEGYSVSREKKESFPLTVTSAQKNPTAFYLCASSSREWRTNTEAFFGQGTRLTVV.

CDR3: CASSYLYSGDQETQYF. The DNA for the CDR3 is TGTGCCAGCAGTTACCTCTATAGCGGGGACCAAGAGACCCAGTACTTC. The chain recombines TRBV6-5 with TRBJ2-5; 8 nucleotides match TRBD2. The germline CDR1 and CDR2 sequences are MNHEY and SVGAGI. The V gene end was trimmed by 2 bases and the J gene end by 0 bases; junction bases not matched to a gene: 5. CDR3 length: 16 amino acids.

The genes are TRBV28 and TRBJ2-3, with TRBD2 matching 12 bases. The germline gives CDR1 MDHEN, CDR2 SYDVKM. The junction had 6 bases not matched to a gene; V was cut back by 2 bases and J by 6 bases. The CDR3 length is 16 residues. CDR3 nucleotide sequence: TGTGCCAGCAGTTTACCTAGCGGGGGGGTTGCGGATACGCAGTATTTT. The encoded protein is CASSLPSGGVADTQYF.

The chain links TRBV7-3 to TRBJ1-1; a weak D match, TRBD1 (5 bases). CDR1 and CDR2 (germline): SGHTA, FQGTGA. V gave up 1 base and J gave up 11 bases, with 14 bases separating them. There are 13 residues in the CDR3. CDR3 coding DNA: TGTGCCAGCAGCTTAAGCGGGACGGGAGGGGCTTTCTTT. The encoded protein is CASSLSGTGGAFF.

The chain links TRBV14 to TRBJ2-1; 8 nucleotides match TRBD2. Germline V lookup: CDR1 SGHDN, CDR2 FVKESK. V lost 1 base to trimming and J lost 2 bases; unmatched junction nucleotides: 4. The CDR3 covers 16 residues. Written as DNA, the CDR3 is TGTGCCAGCAGCCAAGGAAGCGGGAGTCCCTACAATGAGCAGTTCTTC. Its protein is CASSQGSGSPYNEQFF.

V and J are TRBV2 and TRBJ2-3; 12 bases are a match to TRBD2. The CDR3 consists of 15 residues. V was pared by 8 bases and J by 6 bases, with 9 bases of the junction left unmatched. From germline, CDR1 is SNHLY and CDR2 FYNNEI. The CDR3: CASVGLAGGPDTQYF. CDR3 in DNA: TGTGCCAGCGTTGGGCTAGCGGGAGGGCCCGATACGCAGTATTTT.

The gene calls are TRBV4-3 and TRBJ2-1; D is possibly TRBD2 (5 bases). With 4 bases removed from V and 5 bases from J, the gap between germline ends came to 12 bases. Germline V gene data show CDR1 as LGHNA and CDR2 as YSLEER. The CDR3 covers 14 residues. The CDR3 reads CASSPEVGDNEQFF. The CDR3 nucleotides are TGCGCCAGCAGCCCTGAGGTGGGAGACAATGAGCAGTTCTTC.

The CDR3: CASTITSGIKADTQYF. CDR3 coding DNA: TGCGCCAGCACTATCACTAGCGGGATAAAGGCAGATACGCAGTATTTT. The gene calls are TRBV5-1 and TRBJ2-3, with TRBD2 identical over 10 bases. The V gene end was trimmed by 6 bases and the J gene end by 4 bases; junction bases not matched to a gene: 11. Germline V gene sequence: CDR1 SGHRS, CDR2 YFSETQ. CDR3 length equals 16 residues. Full variable domain (remainder filled in from reference TRBV5-1 and TRBJ2-3): KAGVTQTPRYLIKTRGQQVTLSCSPISGHRSVSWYQQTPGQGLQFLFEYFSETQRNKGNFPGRFSGRQFSNSRSEMNVSTLELGDSALYLCASTITSGIKADTQYFGPGTRLTVL.

The J gene is TRBJ1-5, the V gene TRBV2; D possibly corresponds to TRBD1 (6 bases). Germline CDR1 is SNHLY and CDR2 is FYNNEI. The V gene lost 7 bases and the J gene lost 0 bases, with 10 bases spanning the gap. This CDR3 is 14 amino acids long. CDR3 bases: TGTGCCAGCAACAGGGCCCATAGCAATCAGCCCCAGCATTTT. Translating gives CASNRAHSNQPQHF.

This chain links TRBV5-1 with TRBJ1-4; 7 nucleotides agree with TRBD1. This CDR3 comprises 13 residues. The J segment lost 5 bases and the V segment lost 2 bases, leaving 0 bases of the junction unmatched. Germline V gives CDR1 SGHRS, CDR2 YFSETQ. The CDR3 reads CASSLQGNEKLFF. DNA of the CDR3: TGCGCCAGCAGCTTACAGGGGAATGAAAAACTGTTTTTT.

This chain's CDR3 is CASSIEGGGYQPQHF. In DNA, the CDR3 is TGTGCCAGTAGTATCGAGGGTGGAGGGTATCAGCCCCAGCATTTT. The gene calls are TRBV19 and TRBJ1-5; D gene uncertain. Trimming pared 3 bases from V and 5 bases from J, leaving 14 bases between. Germline loops: CDR1 LNHDA, CDR2 SQIVND (reference sequence). This CDR3 region has 15 residues. Variable domain in full (rest from reference TRBV19 and TRBJ1-5): DGGITQSPKYLFRKEGQNVTLSCEQNLNHDAMYWYRQDPGQGLRLIYYSQIVNDFQKGDIAEGYSVSREKKESFPLTVTSAQKNPTAFYLCASSIEGGGYQPQHFGDGTRLSIL.

The V gene is TRBV5-6, the J gene TRBJ2-3; TRBD1 is a possible D gene (6 bases). CDR1 SGHDT and CDR2 YYEEEE come from the germline V gene. This CDR3 is built from 15 residues. The V end lost 2 bases, the J end lost 5 bases, and 15 bases lay between the germline ends. Here the CDR3 reads CASSLRQARGDTQYF. The CDR3 DNA reads as TGTGCCAGCAGCTTAAGACAGGCTCGGGGAGATACGCAGTATTTT.

The chain recombines TRBV18 with TRBJ1-2, with 9 bases lining up with TRBD1. The CDR3 length is 14 residues. The germline V gene has CDR1 KGHSH and CDR2 LQKENI. V was pared by 2 bases and J by 8 bases, with 6 bases of the junction left unmatched. CDR3: CASSPIGQGMGYTF. CDR3 nucleotides: TGTGCCAGCTCACCAATAGGACAGGGGATGGGCTACACCTTC.

The V call is TRBV19, the J call TRBJ2-5, with 8 bases lining up with TRBD2. The junction had 7 bases not matched to a gene; V was cut back by 5 bases and J by 5 bases. The length of the CDR3 is 14 residues. Germline V CDR1 and CDR2: LNHDA, SQIVND (reference sequence). CDR3 sequence (DNA): TGTGCCAGTAGTTCACCGGGGGGGCGGGAGACCCAGTACTTC. This gives the protein CASSSPGGRETQYF.

The genes are TRBV29-1 and TRBJ2-7; 9 positions agree with TRBD1. Unmatched junction bases numbered 11, after V lost 7 bases and J lost 4 bases. The CDR3 consists of 14 residues. Germline V CDR1 and CDR2: SQVTM, ANQGSEA. The CDR3 DNA is TGCAGCGCCCAGTCGCGGACAGGGGTTTACGAGCAGTACTTC. Its protein product is CSAQSRTGVYEQYF.

The chain employs TRBV11-3 and TRBJ2-3, with D possibly TRBD1 on 5 matching bases. Trimming took off 3 bases at V and 0 bases at J, with 7 bases between the two ends. From germline, CDR1 is SGHNT and CDR2 YENEEA. The CDR3 is 14 amino acids. The CDR3 loop is CASSLTASTDTQYF. CDR3 nucleotides: TGTGCCAGCAGCTTGACAGCAAGCACAGATACGCAGTATTTT.

There are a few counts of this clone. V and J are TRBV19 and TRBJ1-5; the match to TRBD1 covers 7 bases. V gave up 11 bases and J gave up 2 bases; unmatched junction bases: 9. Germline CDR1 reads LNHDA; CDR2 reads SQIVND (reference sequence). CDR3 length: 14 amino acids. CDR3 amino acids: CAANDRVGNQPQHF. Here the CDR3 DNA reads TGTGCCGCAAACGACAGGGTCGGCAATCAGCCCCAGCATTTT.

The rearrangement joins TRBV3-1 (or the pseudogene TRBV3-2) to TRBJ2-3; 8 positions agree with TRBD1. J gave up 0 bases and V 0 bases, and 2 bases lay outside the gene matches. Germline CDR1 reads LGHDT; CDR2 reads YNNKEL (reference sequence). The CDR3 sequence is 16 residues long. The CDR3 reads CASSQEGQASTDTQYF. The CDR3 bases are TGTGCCAGCAGCCAAGAGGGACAGGCTAGCACAGATACGCAGTATTTT.

The chain recombines TRBV15 with TRBJ1-5; D is ambiguous. This CDR3 spans 16 amino acids. Germline V lookup: CDR1 LNHNV, CDR2 YYDKDF (reference sequence). Trimming took off 0 bases at V and 10 bases at J, with 19 bases between the two ends. CDR3 amino acids: CATSRDSLLTSQPQHF. The DNA of the CDR3 is TGTGCCACCAGCAGAGATTCCTTACTAACTAGCCAACCCCAGCATTTT.

The chain is built from TRBV5-1 and TRBJ1-2; D remains ambiguous. Trimming took off 0 bases at V and 9 bases at J, with 12 bases between the two ends. Germline assignment: CDR1 SGHRS and CDR2 YFSETQ. This CDR3 is 13 amino acids long. The CDR3 region is CASSLVGLSSYTF. CDR3 nucleotides: TGCGCCAGCAGCTTGGTTGGGCTCTCGAGCTACACCTTC.

This chain uses TRBV12-3 or TRBV12-4 with TRBJ2-3; D not resolved. CDR3 size: 12 residues. V was cut by 6 bases and J by 1 base, with 5 bases left in between. CDR3 loop: CASSSRTDTQYF. CDR3 sequence (DNA): TGTGCCAGCAGCTCCCGCACAGATACGCAGTATTTT.

V usage is TRBV10-1 and J usage is TRBJ2-1; 8 nucleotides agree with TRBD2. CDR1 and CDR2 from the germline V gene are WNHNN and SYGVQD (reference sequence). The CDR3 contains 13 residues. Trimming at V came to 4 bases and at J to 6 bases, leaving 2 bases not matched to a gene. The CDR3 DNA follows: TGCGCCAGCAGTGCGGGACTAGTCAATGAGCAGTTCTTC. This translates into CASSAGLVNEQFF.

CDR3 loop: CASSLDRGVYEQYF. CDR3 in DNA: TGTGCCAGCAGCTTGGACAGGGGAGTCTACGAGCAGTACTTC. V and J are TRBV5-4 and TRBJ2-7; 7 bases are a match to TRBD1. CDR3 size: 14 residues. The V segment lost 0 bases and the J segment 3 bases; nucleotides outside the gene matches: 3. The germline V gene encodes CDR1 SGHNT and CDR2 YYREEE (reference sequence).

The chain carries TRBV24-1 and TRBJ1-2, with D perhaps matching TRBD1 (6 bases). Germline assignment: CDR1 KGHDR and CDR2 SFDVKD. Trimming shortened V by 6 bases and J by 6 bases, and 13 bases separated the two germline ends. This CDR3 comprises 13 residues. The CDR3 sequence is CATSRGGKDGYTF. DNA of the CDR3: TGTGCCACCAGTAGGGGGGGCAAAGATGGCTACACCTTC.

The count of this clone is one. The chain couples TRBV18 to TRBJ2-2, with TRBD2 as a possible D gene (6 bases). V lost 6 bases and J lost 3, with 14 bases in between. Germline-derived CDR1 and CDR2 are KGHSH and LQKENI. The CDR3 length is 15 residues. The CDR3 sequence is CASSMVREDTGELFF. CDR3 DNA: TGTGCCAGCTCGATGGTCAGGGAGGACACCGGGGAGCTGTTTTTT.